The present TCR beta chain was sequenced within a study of cytomegalovirus exposure and HLA in healthy donors. V gave up 1 base and J gave up 0 bases; unmatched junction bases: 1. Germline V gene sequence: CDR1 MNHEY, CDR2 SMNVEV (reference sequence). The CDR3 is made up of 17 amino acids. Both 60 Vbeta primers and 13 Jbeta primers went into the PCR. Measured with immunoSEQ multiplex PCR; TCRdb has only the in-frame clones, and not every one. The data contain 95,000 to 110,000 clones, over 75% of them singletons. A single count supports this clone. This receptor was taken from a male donor in good health and CMV-seronegative. The sample consisted of PBMCs. The chain uses TRBV27 and TRBJ2-2; 11 bases align to TRBD2. CDR3: CASSLLAGGANTGELFF. CDR3 bases: TGTGCCAGCAGTTTATTAGCGGGGGGGGCGAACACCGGGGAGCTGTTTTTT.